This T cell receptor beta chain was identified during a study of OX40 agonist ivuxolimab in advanced cancers. In the study overall: Ivuxolimab was an agonistic, fully human IgG2 monoclonal antibody directed against OX40 (CD134), a costimulatory receptor. Intravenous ivuxolimab was administered to patients every 2 weeks at six dose levels: 0.01, 0.1, 0.3, 1.5, 3 and 10 mg/kg. Of the 50 to 55 dose-escalation patients, hepatocellular carcinoma was present in about 19, melanoma in roughly 15, renal cell carcinoma in 9 and head and neck cancer in 9. In the dose-escalation cohort, around 80% of patients were male, and the mean age was 60 years with a range of about 23 to 79. Patients were allowed to have had prior anti-PD-1, anti-PD-L1 or anti-CTLA-4 therapy, and 40% of the dose-escalation patients had previously received checkpoint inhibitors. Partial responses occurred in three dose-escalation patients: two with cutaneous melanoma and one with hepatocellular carcinoma. Peripheral TCRbeta sequencing aimed to test whether ivuxolimab altered TCR sequence diversity and caused clonal T-cell expansion. The paper describes the monotherapy dose-escalation part (N of about 54 patients) of the phase I trial of ivuxolimab.

What the study reported, not specific to this receptor: Low levels of normalized T-cell clonal expansion were also shown by some nonresponding patients. Clonal expansion of both CD4+ and CD8+ blood T cells was observed from baseline to week 6 at doses 0.1 to 3.0 mg/kg. After ivuxolimab, more expanded clones were found on average in CD8+ T cells than in CD4+ T cells. The antigen specificity of the peripheral T cells that underwent clonal expansion was not determined. In partial responders in the 0.1-3.0 mg/kg groups, normalized peripheral clonal expansion was found to be among the lowest, especially among CD8+ T cells.

V drops 2 bases and J drops 8 bases, leaving 16 bases in between. The germline V gene (reference sequence) provides CDR1 SGHKS and CDR2 YYEKEE. The CDR3 runs 14 residues from the cysteine to the phenylalanine. The DNA shown is the 42-base CDR3, in frame from base 1. For sequencing of the TCRbeta CDR3 region, genomic DNA was extracted from the sorted cells. TCRbeta CDR3 regions were sequenced using the immunoSEQ Assay. The immuneACCESS repertoire file appears here via TCRdb, limited to in-frame rearrangements. These files lack a portion of the clones; in checked studies, under half of the deficit traces to unresolved V genes, and the cause of the others is not known. A total of 65,000 or so clones appear in this sample, roughly 89% of them only once. Clones ranked in the top ten supply over 2.5% of the sample. This clone was counted a single time. No antigen is known for it. No base-level quality is on record; no much larger clone is a single base apart.

Patients with autoimmune disease history or receiving systemic immunosuppression were excluded from the trial. Peripheral blood for TCR sequencing was collected from all dose cohorts at baseline, on cycle 4 day 1, and on cycle 7 day 1. Samples were obtained from an open-label, multicenter, first-in-human phase I dose-escalation trial of ivuxolimab. Adults with locally advanced or metastatic melanoma, renal cell, hepatocellular, or head and neck squamous cell carcinoma were enrolled in the trial. Before TCR sequencing, CD4+ and CD8+ T cells were separately sorted from peripheral blood. The TCR was taken from an adult with an advanced solid tumor such as melanoma, head and neck, liver or kidney cancer. Sequenced here: CD4+ or CD8+ T cells sorted from blood, sampled in a trial of the OX40 agonist ivuxolimab. The chain is made from TRBV5-5 and TRBJ1-2, and TRBD1 may be the D gene, going by 6 matching bases. In nucleotides, the sequence is TGTGCCAGCAGCTTAGGACAGAATCATCAGGGCTACACCTTC. It codes for CASSLGQNHQGYTF. When the CDR3 is completed using the reference TRBV5-5 and TRBJ1-2 genes on either side, the full variable domain is DAGVTQSPTHLIKTRGQQVTLRCSPISGHKSVSWYQQVLGQGPQFIFQYYEKEERGRGNFPDRFSARQFPNYSSELNVNALLLGDSALYLCASSLGQNHQGYTFGSGTRLTVV.